A single T cell receptor beta chain is shown here with its context. Its antigen is not known. Trimming cost V 6 bases and J 3 bases; bases outside gene matches: 8. This CDR3 has 14 amino acids. The germline V gene has CDR1 LNHDA and CDR2 SQIVND (reference sequence). Sequencing used immunoSEQ multiplex PCR; TCRdb keeps in-frame clones, though not all of them. This table holds more than 85,000 clones, 60% to 85% found once. This record belongs to a study of Ad26.COV2.S vaccination and SARS-CoV-2 variants. Study-level findings and limits: In TCR breadth and depth analyses, total T cell responses may have been underestimated. Vaccinated and placebo-treated recipients had similar non-spike TCR breadth. The study found higher spike-specific TCR breadth in vaccine than placebo recipients.

This TCR came from a human donor who had recovered from COVID-19. V usage is TRBV19 and J usage is TRBJ2-7; 7 nucleotides align to TRBD1. Material: peripheral blood, obtained after recovery from COVID-19. CDR3 residues: CASRGSGTDYEQYF. The CDR3 DNA is TGTGCCAGTAGGGGTAGTGGGACAGACTACGAGCAGTACTTC.